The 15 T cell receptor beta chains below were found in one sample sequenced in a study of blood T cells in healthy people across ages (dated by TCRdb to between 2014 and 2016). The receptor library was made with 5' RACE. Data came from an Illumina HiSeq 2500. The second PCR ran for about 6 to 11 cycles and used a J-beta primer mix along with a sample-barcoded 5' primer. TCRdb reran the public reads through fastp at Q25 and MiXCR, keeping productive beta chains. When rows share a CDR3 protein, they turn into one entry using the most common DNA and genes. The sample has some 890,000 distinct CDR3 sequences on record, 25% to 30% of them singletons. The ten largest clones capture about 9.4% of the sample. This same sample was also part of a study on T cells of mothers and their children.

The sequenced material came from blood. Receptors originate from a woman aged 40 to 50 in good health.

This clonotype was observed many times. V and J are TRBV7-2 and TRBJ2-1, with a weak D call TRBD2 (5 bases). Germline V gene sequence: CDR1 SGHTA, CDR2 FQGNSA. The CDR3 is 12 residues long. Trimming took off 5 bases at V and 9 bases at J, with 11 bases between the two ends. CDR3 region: CASSPDRGEQFF. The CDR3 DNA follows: TGTGCCAGCAGCCCCGATCGGGGTGAGCAGTTCTTC.

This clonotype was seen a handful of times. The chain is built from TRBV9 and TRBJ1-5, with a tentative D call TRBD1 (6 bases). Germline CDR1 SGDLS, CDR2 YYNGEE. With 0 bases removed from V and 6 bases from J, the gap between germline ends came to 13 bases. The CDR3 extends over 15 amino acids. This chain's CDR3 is CASSVDGGQSQPQHF. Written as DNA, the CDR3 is TGTGCCAGCAGCGTAGATGGGGGGCAGAGTCAGCCCCAGCATTTT.

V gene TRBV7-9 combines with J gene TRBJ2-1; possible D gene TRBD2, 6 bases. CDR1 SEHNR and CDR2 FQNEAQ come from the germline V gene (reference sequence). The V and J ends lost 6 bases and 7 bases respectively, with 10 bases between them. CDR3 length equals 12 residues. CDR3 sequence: CASRGTPNEQFF. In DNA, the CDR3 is TGTGCCAGCAGGGGGACTCCAAATGAGCAGTTCTTC.

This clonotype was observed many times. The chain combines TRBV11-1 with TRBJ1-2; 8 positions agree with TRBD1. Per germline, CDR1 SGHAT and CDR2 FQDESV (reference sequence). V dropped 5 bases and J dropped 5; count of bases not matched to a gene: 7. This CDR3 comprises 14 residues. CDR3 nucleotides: TGTGCCAGCAGCCAAGGACAGGGAGCTTATGGCTACACCTTC. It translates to CASSQGQGAYGYTF.

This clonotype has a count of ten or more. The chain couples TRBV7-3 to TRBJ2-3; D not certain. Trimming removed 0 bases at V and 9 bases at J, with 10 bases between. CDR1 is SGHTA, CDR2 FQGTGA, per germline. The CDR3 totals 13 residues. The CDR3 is CASSLTPVGTQYF. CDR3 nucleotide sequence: TGTGCCAGCAGCTTAACGCCCGTGGGCACGCAGTATTTT.

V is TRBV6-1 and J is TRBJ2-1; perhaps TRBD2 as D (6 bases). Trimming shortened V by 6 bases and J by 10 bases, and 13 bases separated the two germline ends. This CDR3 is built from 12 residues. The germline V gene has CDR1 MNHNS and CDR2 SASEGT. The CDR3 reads CASRLTGVEQFF. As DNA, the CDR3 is TGTGCCAGCAGATTAACGGGAGTCGAGCAGTTCTTC.

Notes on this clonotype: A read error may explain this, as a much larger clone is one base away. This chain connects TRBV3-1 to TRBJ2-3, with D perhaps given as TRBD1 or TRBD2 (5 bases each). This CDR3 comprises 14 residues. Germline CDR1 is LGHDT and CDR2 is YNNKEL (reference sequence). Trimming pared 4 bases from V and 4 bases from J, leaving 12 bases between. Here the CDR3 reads CASSRQQEADTQYF. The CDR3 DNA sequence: TGTGCCAGCAGCCGCCAACAGGAGGCAGATACGCAGTATTTT.

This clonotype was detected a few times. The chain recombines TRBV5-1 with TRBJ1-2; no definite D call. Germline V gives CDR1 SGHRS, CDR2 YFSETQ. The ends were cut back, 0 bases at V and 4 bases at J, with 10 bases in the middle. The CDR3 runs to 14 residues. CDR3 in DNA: TGCGCCAGCAGCTTGGACGGGAGCTTCTATGGCTACACCTTC. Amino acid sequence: CASSLDGSFYGYTF.

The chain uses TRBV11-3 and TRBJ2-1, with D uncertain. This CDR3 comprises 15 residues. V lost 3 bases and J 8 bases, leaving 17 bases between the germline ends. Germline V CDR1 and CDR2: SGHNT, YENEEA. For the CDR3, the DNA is TGTGCCAGCAGCTTGCAATCTGGACCCCGGGATGAGCAGTTCTTC. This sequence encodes CASSLQSGPRDEQFF.

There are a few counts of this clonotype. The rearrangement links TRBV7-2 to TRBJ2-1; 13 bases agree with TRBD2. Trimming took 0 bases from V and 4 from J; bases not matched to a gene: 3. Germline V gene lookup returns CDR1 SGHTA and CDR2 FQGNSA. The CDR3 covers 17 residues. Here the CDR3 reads CASSLAGTSGVYNEQFF. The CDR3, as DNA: TGTGCCAGCAGCTTAGCTGGGACTAGCGGGGTGTACAATGAGCAGTTCTTC.

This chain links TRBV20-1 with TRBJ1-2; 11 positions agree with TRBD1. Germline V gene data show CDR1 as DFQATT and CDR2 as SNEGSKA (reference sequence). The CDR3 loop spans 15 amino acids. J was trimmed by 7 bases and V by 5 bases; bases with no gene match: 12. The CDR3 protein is CSAPRTGGGVGGYTF. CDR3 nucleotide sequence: TGCAGTGCTCCACGGACAGGGGGCGGGGTAGGTGGCTACACCTTC.

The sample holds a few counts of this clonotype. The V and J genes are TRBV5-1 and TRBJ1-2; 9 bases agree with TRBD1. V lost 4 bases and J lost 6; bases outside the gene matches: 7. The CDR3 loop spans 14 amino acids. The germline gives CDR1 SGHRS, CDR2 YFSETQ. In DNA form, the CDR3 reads TGCGCCAGCAGCCCGACCCGGACAGGGGATGGCTACACCTTC. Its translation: CASSPTRTGDGYTF.

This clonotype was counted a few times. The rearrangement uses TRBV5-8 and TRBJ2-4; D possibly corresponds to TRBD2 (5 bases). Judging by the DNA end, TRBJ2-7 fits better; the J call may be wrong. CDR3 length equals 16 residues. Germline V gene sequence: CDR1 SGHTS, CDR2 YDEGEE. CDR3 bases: TGTGCCAGCAGCCCTCCTCCTGCTGAGGGAAGCTACGAGCAGTACTTC. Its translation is CASSPPPAEGSYEQYF.

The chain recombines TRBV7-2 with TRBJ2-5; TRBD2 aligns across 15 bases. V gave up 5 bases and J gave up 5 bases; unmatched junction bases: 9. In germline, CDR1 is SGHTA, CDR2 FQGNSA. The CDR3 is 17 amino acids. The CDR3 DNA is TGTGCCAGCAGCCGGACTAGCGGGGGGGCTTTTCAGGAGACCCAGTACTTC. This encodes CASSRTSGGAFQETQYF.

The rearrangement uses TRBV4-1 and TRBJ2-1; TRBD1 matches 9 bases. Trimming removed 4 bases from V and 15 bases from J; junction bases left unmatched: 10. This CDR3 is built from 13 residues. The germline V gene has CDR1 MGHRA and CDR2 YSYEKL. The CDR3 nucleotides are TGCGCCAGCAGCCGTCAGGTCCAGGACAGGGGGTTCTTC. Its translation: CASSRQVQDRGFF.